A single sample gave rise to the 20 T cell receptor beta chains below, sequenced in a study of OX40 agonist ivuxolimab in advanced cancers. Produced via immunoSEQ multiplex PCR; TCRdb's table is partial and in-frame only. The sample holds roughly 42,000 clones, about 90% seen once. The specimen comprised CD4+ or CD8+ T cells sorted from blood, sampled in a trial of the OX40 agonist ivuxolimab. The source is an adult with an advanced solid tumor such as melanoma, head and neck, liver or kidney cancer.

V and J are TRBV11-3 and TRBJ1-3; D is possibly TRBD1 (6 bases). The germline gives CDR1 SGHNT, CDR2 YENEEA. The V gene lost 4 bases and the J gene lost 1 base, with 14 bases spanning the gap. The CDR3 extends over 16 amino acids. The CDR3: CASSSMKGDSGNTIYF. CDR3 coding DNA: TGTGCCAGCAGCTCGATGAAGGGGGATTCTGGAAACACCATATATTTT.

This chain connects TRBV15 to TRBJ2-1, with D maybe TRBD2 (6 bases). This CDR3 spans 18 amino acids. V was cut by 3 bases and J by 2 bases, with 20 bases left in between. From germline, CDR1 is LNHNV and CDR2 YYDKDF (reference sequence). The chain's CDR3 is CATSRVSGTSITYNEQFF. CDR3 in DNA: TGTGCCACCAGCAGGGTTTCCGGGACTTCAATCACCTACAATGAGCAGTTCTTC.

The rearrangement uses TRBV7-8 and TRBJ1-1; D perhaps matches TRBD1 (6 bases). The CDR3 is 14 amino acids. Trimming took off 1 base at V and 4 bases at J, with 10 bases between the two ends. Germline lookup yields CDR1 SGHVS and CDR2 FQNEAQ. The CDR3 sequence is CASSLEGGVTEAFF. CDR3 DNA: TGTGCCAGCAGCTTAGAGGGGGGTGTCACTGAAGCTTTCTTT.

The J gene is TRBJ2-3, the V gene TRBV28; no definite D call. Between the trimmed V and J ends, which lost 8 bases and 0 bases, there was a span of 15 bases. The germline V gene encodes CDR1 MDHEN and CDR2 SYDVKM. This CDR3 region has 15 residues. DNA for the CDR3: TGTGCCAGCGACTTCTTGGCGTATAGCACAGATACGCAGTATTTT. Protein product: CASDFLAYSTDTQYF.

V usage is TRBV18 and J usage is TRBJ2-2; maybe TRBD1 (6 bases). V lost 2 bases, J lost 3 bases, and 10 bases lay in between. This CDR3 is built from 15 residues. Germline CDR1 KGHSH, CDR2 LQKENI. CDR3 region: CASSPRGIDTGELFF. CDR3 bases: TGTGCCAGCTCACCAAGGGGGATCGACACCGGGGAGCTGTTTTTT.

Worth noting for this clone: Just one base apart from a much larger clone, this may be a read error. The chain joins TRBV6-6 to TRBJ1-2; D ambiguous. This CDR3 comprises 11 residues. Germline loops: CDR1 MNHNY, CDR2 SVGAGI (reference sequence). The V and J ends lost 6 bases and 4 bases respectively, with 6 bases between them. CDR3 protein: CASSSAYGYTF. The CDR3 bases are TGTGCCAGCAGCTCCGCCTATGGCTACACCTTC.

The chain employs TRBV5-6 and TRBJ2-1, with 10 bases identical to TRBD1. This CDR3 region has 16 residues. J lost 3 bases, V lost 2 bases, and 5 bases had no gene match. Germline values: CDR1 SGHDT, CDR2 YYEEEE. The CDR3 DNA is TGTGCCAGCAGCTTCCAGACAGGGGGCAACTACAATGAGCAGTTCTTC. Translation gives CASSFQTGGNYNEQFF.

The V gene is TRBV5-1, the J gene TRBJ2-2; 7 bases are shared with TRBD1. In germline, CDR1 is SGHRS, CDR2 YFSETQ. After removal of 3 bases from V and 1 base from J, the junction contained 6 bases not matched to a gene. This CDR3 spans 16 amino acids. The CDR3 nucleotides read TGCGCCAGCAGCTGGCCGGGGACAGTGAACACCGGGGAGCTGTTTTTT. Its protein product is CASSWPGTVNTGELFF. The complete variable domain, with remaining parts taken from reference TRBV5-1 and TRBJ2-2, reads KAGVTQTPRYLIKTRGQQVTLSCSPISGHRSVSWYQQTPGQGLQFLFEYFSETQRNKGNFPGRFSGRQFSNSRSEMNVSTLELGDSALYLCASSWPGTVNTGELFFGEGSRLTVL.

The chain couples TRBV27 to TRBJ2-7; D might be TRBD2 (5 bases). This CDR3 spans 13 amino acids. CDR1 is MNHEY, CDR2 SMNVEV, per germline (reference sequence). The V gene lost 2 bases and the J gene lost 3 bases, with 8 bases spanning the gap. The CDR3 region has the DNA TGTGCCAGCAGTTTAGGCGGGTTCTACGAGCAGTACTTC. Its protein is CASSLGGFYEQYF.

This clone has just a few counts. The chain employs TRBV4-1 and TRBJ1-5, with 9 bases identical to TRBD1. This CDR3 has 15 amino acids. J was trimmed by 4 bases and V by 7 bases; bases with no gene match: 8. In germline, CDR1 is MGHRA, CDR2 YSYEKL. In DNA, the CDR3 is TGCGCCAGCAACTCCGGGACAGGGCGAAATCAGCCCCAGCATTTT. Protein sequence: CASNSGTGRNQPQHF.

This chain links TRBV29-1 with TRBJ2-6; no clear D gene. The CDR3 has 15 residues. V was shortened by 0 bases and J by 0 bases, with 6 bases between the two germline ends. Germline V gene data show CDR1 as SQVTM and CDR2 as ANQGSEA. This chain's CDR3 is CSVEDLGSGANVLTF. The CDR3 DNA reads as TGCAGCGTTGAAGATCTGGGCTCTGGGGCCAACGTCCTGACTTTC.

This chain joins TRBV11-3 and TRBJ2-1, with a weak D call TRBD2 (5 bases). Trimming took off 4 bases at V and 3 bases at J, with 22 bases between the two ends. The CDR3 consists of 18 residues. Germline CDR1 SGHNT, CDR2 YENEEA. The DNA for the CDR3 is TGTGCCAGCAGCTCCTGGGAGTCTGAGGGAACTTTCTACAATGAGCAGTTCTTC. This sequence encodes CASSSWESEGTFYNEQFF.

J is TRBJ2-5 and V is TRBV5-8; no clear D gene. CDR1 is SGHTS, CDR2 YDEGEE, per germline. CDR3 length: 15 amino acids. Trimming pared 1 base from V and 0 bases from J, leaving 10 bases between. The CDR3 protein is CASSLKWDYQETQYF. CDR3 sequence (DNA): TGTGCCAGCAGCTTGAAATGGGATTACCAAGAGACCCAGTACTTC.

This chain connects TRBV6-4 to TRBJ1-2, with D possibly matching TRBD1 (5 bases). Germline V CDR1 and CDR2: MRHNA, SNTAGT. This CDR3 has 14 amino acids. With 6 bases removed from V and 8 bases from J, the gap between germline ends came to 19 bases. The CDR3 coding sequence is TGTGCCAGCAGATACCCCGGGACGGATGGGGGCTACACCTTC. It encodes CASRYPGTDGGYTF.

The chain is built from TRBV11-2 and TRBJ2-7; D might be TRBD2 (5 bases). Trimming took off 3 bases at V and 7 bases at J, with 13 bases between the two ends. The CDR3 is made up of 13 amino acids. Germline V CDR1 and CDR2: SGHAT, FQNNGV. The DNA for the CDR3 is TGTGCCAGCAGCTTCACCGGGGTCGGGGAGCAGTACGTC. It yields the protein CASSFTGVGEQYV.

This chain links TRBV7-5 with TRBJ1-5; TRBD1 is taken as the D call from the table, unchecked against the DNA. TRBV7-5 is a pseudogene. The CDR3 loop spans 16 amino acids. For the CDR3, the DNA is TGTGCCAGCAGCACCTACCCCGGGACAGGGGGAGGGCCCCAGCATTTT. It specifies CASSTYPGTGGGPQHF.

The genes are TRBV1 and TRBJ2-7; the table names TRBD2, a call not compared with the DNA. TRBV1 is noted as a pseudogene. CDR3 length: 18 amino acids. CDR3 residues: CTSSQDGTSGGAEYEQYV. As DNA, the CDR3 is TGCACCAGCAGCCAAGATGGGACTAGCGGGGGGGCCGAGTACGAGCAGTACGTC.

This clone has only one observation. This rearrangement joins TRBV5-6 to TRBJ1-2; D is unresolved. There are 12 residues in the CDR3. The germline V and J ends were trimmed by 1 base and 10 bases, with 11 bases remaining between them. Germline V gives CDR1 SGHDT, CDR2 YYEEEE. CDR3 sequence: CASSLIRLDYTF. The CDR3 region has the DNA TGTGCCAGCAGCTTGATCCGTCTTGACTACACCTTC. The complete variable domain, with remaining parts taken from reference TRBV5-6 and TRBJ1-2, reads DAGVTQSPTHLIKTRGQQVTLRCSPKSGHDTVSWYQQALGQGPQFIFQYYEEEERQRGNFPDRFSGHQFPNYSSELNVNALLLGDSALYLCASSLIRLDYTFGSGTRLTVV.

The J gene is TRBJ2-7, the V gene TRBV28; D ambiguous. This CDR3 has 18 amino acids. V shed 2 bases and J shed 2 bases, with 22 bases lying between them. Germline-derived CDR1 and CDR2 are MDHEN and SYDVKM. CDR3 region: CASSLRSLVPPYPYEQYF. The CDR3 nucleotides read TGTGCCAGCAGTTTAAGGAGTCTAGTCCCACCTTACCCCTACGAGCAGTACTTC.

The chain joins TRBV19 to TRBJ1-1; 7 nucleotides match TRBD1. Germline V gene data show CDR1 as LNHDA and CDR2 as SQIVND (reference sequence). The CDR3 extends over 15 amino acids. V lost 4 bases and J lost 0; bases outside the gene matches: 5. CDR3 loop: CASSTKTGMNTEAFF. The CDR3 coding sequence is TGTGCCAGTAGTACAAAGACAGGGATGAACACTGAAGCTTTCTTT.